The entry below describes one TCR beta chain. Methods used by the authors: Amplifying reference gene primers gave estimates of nucleated cell counts. Some clones are missing from TCRdb's copy, which holds only in-frame ones; the method was immunoSEQ multiplex PCR. V and J calls and clone size are given by that table; D and trimming were obtained from the DNA. Of 45,000 to 50,000 clones in the sample, about 87% were seen once. This sample was taken from a study of blood T cell repertoires in COVID-19. Study at large: Collection of acute and convalescent COVID-19 samples took place in the United States, Italy and Spain. PBMCs, B-cell-depleted T cells, or T cells provided the cDNA or gDNA that made up the material.

The CDR3 runs 14 residues. CDR1 MNHNY and CDR2 SVGAGI come from the germline V gene (reference sequence). The germline V and J ends were trimmed by 5 bases and 5 bases, with 12 bases remaining between them. V and J are TRBV6-6 and TRBJ1-4; D gene ambiguous. The clonotype was recovered from a man aged 45 to 65 with acute or convalescent COVID-19. The sample was peripheral blood. The CDR3 here is CASSHGGRNEKLFF. CDR3 coding DNA: TGTGCCAGCAGTCACGGCGGGAGGAATGAAAAACTGTTTTTT.